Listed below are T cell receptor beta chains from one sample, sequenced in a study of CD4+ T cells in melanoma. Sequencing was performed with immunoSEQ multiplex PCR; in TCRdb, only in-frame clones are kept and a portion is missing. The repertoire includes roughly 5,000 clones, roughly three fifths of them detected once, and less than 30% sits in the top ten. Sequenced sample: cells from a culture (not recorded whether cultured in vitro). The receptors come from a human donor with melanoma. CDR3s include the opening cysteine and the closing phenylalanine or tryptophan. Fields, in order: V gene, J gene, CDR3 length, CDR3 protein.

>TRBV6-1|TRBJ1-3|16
CASSVTYQASGNTIYF
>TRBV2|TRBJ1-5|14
CASSGTGGNQPQHF
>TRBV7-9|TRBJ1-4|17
CASSREATPGLNEKLFF
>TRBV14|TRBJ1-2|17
CASSQEMWGDPYYGYTF
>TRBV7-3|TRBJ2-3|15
CASSLKGPSTDTQYF
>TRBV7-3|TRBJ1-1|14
CASSLTHGVVEAFF
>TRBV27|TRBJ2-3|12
CASSDLTDTQYF
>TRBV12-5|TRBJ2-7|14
CASGLGQGGGEQYF
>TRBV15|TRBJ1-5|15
CATSRVGMGNQPQHF
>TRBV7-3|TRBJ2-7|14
CASSLYRGGYEQYF
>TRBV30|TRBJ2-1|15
CAWLAPGLAAMEQFF
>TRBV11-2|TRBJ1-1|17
CASSSRQGGPWDTEAFF
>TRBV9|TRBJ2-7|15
CASSADGAVINEQYF
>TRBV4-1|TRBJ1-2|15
CASSHVMDGEDGYTF
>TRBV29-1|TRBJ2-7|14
CSVWGTSGGSEQYF
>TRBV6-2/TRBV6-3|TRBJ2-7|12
CASSQNPYEQYF
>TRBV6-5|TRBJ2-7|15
CASSQRTGQLYEQYF
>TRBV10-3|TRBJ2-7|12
CAISDPPREQYF
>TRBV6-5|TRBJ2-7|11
CASRTGAEQYF
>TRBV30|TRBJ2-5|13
CAWTRRVRETQYF
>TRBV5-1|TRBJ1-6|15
CASRPRTGEFSPLHF
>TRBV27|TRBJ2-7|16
CASSSQTGTRRYEQYF
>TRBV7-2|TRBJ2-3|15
CASSHGTSGTDTQYF
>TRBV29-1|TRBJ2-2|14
CSSGASLNTGELFF
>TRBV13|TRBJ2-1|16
CASSLEAGGPYNEQFF
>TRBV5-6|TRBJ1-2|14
CASSLEEENYGYTF
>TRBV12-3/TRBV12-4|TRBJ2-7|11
CASSSGREQYF
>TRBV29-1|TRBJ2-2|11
CSGQGSGELFF
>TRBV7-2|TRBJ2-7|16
CASSPAPAQSSYEQYF
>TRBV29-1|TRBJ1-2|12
CSGNSVDYGYTF
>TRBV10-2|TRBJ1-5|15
CASSERKYSNQPQHF
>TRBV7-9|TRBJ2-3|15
CASSSSTGNTDTQYF
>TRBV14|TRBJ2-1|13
CASSHPPGLAKFF
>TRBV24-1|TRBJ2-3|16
CATSDLTSGGADTQYF
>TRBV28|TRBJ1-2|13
CASSLRGLGGYTF
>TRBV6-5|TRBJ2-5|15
CASSYSGTEQETQYF
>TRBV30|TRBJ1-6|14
CAWSVPQGSSPLHF
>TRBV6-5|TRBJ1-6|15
CASSYTTGIDSPLHF
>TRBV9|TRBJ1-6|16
CASSVNDGPGYSPLHF
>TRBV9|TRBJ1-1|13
CASSVADRREAFF
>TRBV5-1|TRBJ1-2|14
CASSGTDLTMGYTF
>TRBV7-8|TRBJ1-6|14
CASSAGQGNSPLHF
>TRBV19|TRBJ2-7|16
CASSAEYRDRGLEQYF
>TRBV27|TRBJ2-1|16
CASSPTLGSSYNEQFF
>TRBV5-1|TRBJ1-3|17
CASSLVGDRSAGNTIYF
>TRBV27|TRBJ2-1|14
CASSPQGLGNEQFF
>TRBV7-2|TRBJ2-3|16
CASSPRGGQGTDTQYF
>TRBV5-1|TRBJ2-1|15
CASRSSGTPENEQFF
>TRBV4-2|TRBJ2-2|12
CASSQEWGELFF